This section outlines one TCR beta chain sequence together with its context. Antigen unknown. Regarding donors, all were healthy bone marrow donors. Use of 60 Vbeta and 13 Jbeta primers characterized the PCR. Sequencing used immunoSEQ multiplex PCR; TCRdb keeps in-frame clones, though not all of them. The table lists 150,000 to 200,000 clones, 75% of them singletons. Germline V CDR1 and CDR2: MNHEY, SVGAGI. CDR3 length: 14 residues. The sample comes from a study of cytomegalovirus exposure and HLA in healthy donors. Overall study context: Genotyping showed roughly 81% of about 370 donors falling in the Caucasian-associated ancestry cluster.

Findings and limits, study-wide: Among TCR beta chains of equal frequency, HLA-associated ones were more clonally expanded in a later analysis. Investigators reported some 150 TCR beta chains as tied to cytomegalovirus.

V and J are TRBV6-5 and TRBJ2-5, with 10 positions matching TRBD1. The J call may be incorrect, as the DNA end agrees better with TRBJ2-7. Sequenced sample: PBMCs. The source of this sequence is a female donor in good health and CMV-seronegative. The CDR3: CASSYGTGDYEQYF. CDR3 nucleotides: TGTGCCAGCAGTTACGGGACAGGGGACTACGAGCAGTACTTC.